This is a list of T cell receptor beta chains from one sample in a study of T cell repertoires in aging, cancer and after chemotherapy. TCRdb redid the calling of the multiplex PCR reads with MiXCR, one entry per CDR3 protein. The sample has around 11,000 distinct CDR3 sequences, around 38% seen once. Sequenced sample: blood. All receptors derive from a human donor in good health. The CDR3 runs from the conserved cysteine through the conserved F or W. Fields, in order: D gene, clone size, J gene, V gene, CDR3 protein, CDR3 DNA. A D gene is named only where the DNA matches it firmly. Clone size is shown for a subset of rows, as once, few, many or a class of expanded clone.

d_call: -; clone_size: few; j_call: TRBJ1-5; v_call: TRBV4-1; cdr3_aa: CASSQVAQGKSQPQHF; cdr3_nt: TGCGCCAGCAGCCAAGTTGCCCAGGGTAAGAGTCAGCCCCAGCATTTT
d_call: TRBD1; clone_size: -; j_call: TRBJ1-2; v_call: TRBV11-2; cdr3_aa: CASSEDRGTYGYTF; cdr3_nt: TGTGCCAGCAGCGAGGACAGGGGTACCTATGGCTACACCTTC
d_call: -; clone_size: -; j_call: TRBJ2-3; v_call: TRBV5-1; cdr3_aa: CASTWTAVTDTQYF; cdr3_nt: TGCGCCAGCACTTGGACAGCCGTCACAGATACGCAGTATTTT
d_call: -; clone_size: few; j_call: TRBJ2-7; v_call: TRBV15; cdr3_aa: CATSTAVGVHSYEQYF; cdr3_nt: TGTGCCACCAGCACTGCCGTCGGAGTCCACTCCTACGAGCAGTACTTC
d_call: -; clone_size: -; j_call: TRBJ1-4; v_call: TRBV9; cdr3_aa: CASSVRLPGPGEKLFF; cdr3_nt: TGTGCCAGCAGCGTTAGGTTACCGGGACCTGGGGAAAAACTGTTTTTT
d_call: TRBD2; clone_size: few; j_call: TRBJ2-1; v_call: TRBV20-1; cdr3_aa: CSARTSGDYNEQFF; cdr3_nt: TGCAGTGCCCGGACTAGCGGGGATTACAATGAGCAGTTCTTC
d_call: -; clone_size: -; j_call: TRBJ2-1; v_call: TRBV24-1; cdr3_aa: CATSDYNRNEQFF; cdr3_nt: TGTGCCACCAGTGACTATAACCGTAATGAGCAGTTCTTC
d_call: TRBD2; clone_size: few; j_call: TRBJ2-3; v_call: TRBV11-2; cdr3_aa: CASSLWWGRGGLAGGRHTQYF; cdr3_nt: TGTGCCAGCAGCTTATGGTGGGGCCGTGGGGGACTAGCGGGGGGTCGTCATACGCAGTATTTT
d_call: TRBD2; clone_size: -; j_call: TRBJ2-5; v_call: TRBV6-6; cdr3_aa: CASSYGQGGTETQYF; cdr3_nt: TGTGCCAGCAGTTACGGGCAGGGAGGGACAGAGACCCAGTACTTC
d_call: TRBD2; clone_size: few; j_call: TRBJ2-1; v_call: TRBV11-2; cdr3_aa: CASSLVSGLAGHEQFF; cdr3_nt: TGTGCCAGCAGCTTAGTGTCCGGACTAGCCGGTCATGAGCAGTTCTTC
d_call: -; clone_size: -; j_call: TRBJ2-6; v_call: TRBV6-5; cdr3_aa: CASLLGGAGANVLTF; cdr3_nt: TGTGCCAGTCTCCTGGGGGGAGCTGGGGCCAACGTCCTGACTTTC